A selection of T cell receptor beta chains follows, all from one sample in a study of T cells in Graves' hyperthyroidism and ophthalmopathy. TCRdb re-analysed the multiplex PCR reads in MiXCR, keeping a single row per CDR3 protein. The sample includes around 300,000 distinct CDR3 sequences, about an eighth of them seen just once. Sequenced: blood. These receptors originate from a woman in her forties with Graves' hyperthyroidism. CDR3s include the opening cysteine and the closing phenylalanine or tryptophan. Fields, in order: V gene, J gene, D gene, CDR3 protein. A D gene is named only where the DNA matches it firmly.

V: TRBV7-2
J: TRBJ1-5
D: NA
CDR3: CASSPLGHQPQHF

V: TRBV29-1
J: TRBJ2-1
D: TRBD1
CDR3: CSVEDPGQGTYNEQFF

V: TRBV4-2
J: TRBJ1-5
D: NA
CDR3: CASSQALLQPQHF

V: TRBV6-1
J: TRBJ1-1
D: NA
CDR3: CASREDISYTEAFF

V: TRBV7-8
J: TRBJ1-2
D: NA
CDR3: CASSPGWNYGYTF

V: TRBV25-1
J: TRBJ1-4
D: NA
CDR3: CASSESKWSAEKLFF

V: TRBV12-3/TRBV12-4
J: TRBJ2-2
D: NA
CDR3: CASRMRRPNTGELFF

V: TRBV24-1
J: TRBJ2-7
D: NA
CDR3: CATSDHRDMSYEQYF

V: TRBV14
J: TRBJ1-2
D: NA
CDR3: CASSQDGGLGYTF

V: TRBV6-1
J: TRBJ2-2
D: NA
CDR3: CASRVSNTGELFF

V: TRBV6-1
J: TRBJ1-1
D: NA
CDR3: CASTLKGGEAFF

V: TRBV10-3
J: TRBJ2-3
D: NA
CDR3: CATSAPGQNTDAQYF

V: TRBV27
J: TRBJ2-2
D: TRBD1
CDR3: CASSKDRVGELFF

V: TRBV2
J: TRBJ1-2
D: NA
CDR3: CASSEARPYGYTF

V: TRBV5-1
J: TRBJ2-2
D: TRBD1
CDR3: CASSFRTGATGELFF

V: TRBV29-1
J: TRBJ2-3
D: TRBD2
CDR3: CSVEVAGGFSTDTQYF

V: TRBV28
J: TRBJ2-7
D: TRBD2
CDR3: CASSPIRTSGIYEQYF

V: TRBV5-1
J: TRBJ2-2
D: NA
CDR3: CASSESYTGELFF

V: TRBV28
J: TRBJ1-1
D: TRBD1
CDR3: CASSFSGRGQITEAFF

V: TRBV20-1
J: TRBJ2-5
D: TRBD2
CDR3: CSASRGEYQETQYF

V: TRBV19
J: TRBJ1-5
D: TRBD1
CDR3: CASSTGGGSNQPQHF

V: TRBV20-1
J: TRBJ2-7
D: NA
CDR3: CSGGPRNGEQYF

V: TRBV20-1
J: TRBJ2-1
D: TRBD2
CDR3: CSAGGLAPRDTPNEQFF

V: TRBV30
J: TRBJ2-1
D: TRBD2
CDR3: CAWSDMGLAGYNEQFF

V: TRBV7-2
J: TRBJ1-5
D: TRBD1
CDR3: CASSLGGTGGNQPQHF

V: TRBV10-3
J: TRBJ2-5
D: TRBD1
CDR3: CAISEGDSQETQYF

V: TRBV5-8
J: TRBJ2-1
D: NA
CDR3: CASTPPSYNEQFF

V: TRBV28
J: TRBJ2-2
D: NA
CDR3: CASSFYGGGTDGELFF

V: TRBV6-1
J: TRBJ2-7
D: TRBD2
CDR3: CASKETGGSEQYF

V: TRBV2
J: TRBJ2-2
D: NA
CDR3: CASSEVRTNTGELFF

V: TRBV11-2
J: TRBJ2-2
D: NA
CDR3: CASSFFGGELFF

V: TRBV7-2
J: TRBJ1-6
D: TRBD1
CDR3: CASSPTGQGLWDPLHF

V: TRBV5-1
J: TRBJ2-1
D: TRBD1
CDR3: CASSAGGPYNEQFF

V: TRBV12-3/TRBV12-4
J: TRBJ1-1
D: NA
CDR3: CASSLTANGNTEAFF

V: TRBV12-3/TRBV12-4
J: TRBJ1-1
D: NA
CDR3: CASSLRGDAFF

V: TRBV6-6
J: TRBJ2-5
D: TRBD2
CDR3: CASSYSLAGVETQYF

V: TRBV19
J: TRBJ1-1
D: NA
CDR3: CASSIPNVGLYTEAFF

V: TRBV28
J: TRBJ2-4
D: NA
CDR3: CASSADVRAKNIQYF

V: TRBV28
J: TRBJ1-2
D: TRBD1
CDR3: CASSSRGTGGRVDYGYTF

V: TRBV29-1
J: TRBJ2-7
D: TRBD1
CDR3: CSVESYTGGLYEQYF

V: TRBV11-2
J: TRBJ2-1
D: NA
CDR3: CASSFGSYNEQFF

V: TRBV7-9
J: TRBJ2-1
D: NA
CDR3: CASRQAIYNEQFF

V: TRBV30
J: TRBJ2-7
D: NA
CDR3: CAWSARFEQYF

V: TRBV15
J: TRBJ2-1
D: NA
CDR3: CATSRDRSPEQFF

V: TRBV7-2
J: TRBJ2-3
D: NA
CDR3: CASSLGGVAVSDTQYF

V: TRBV20-1
J: TRBJ2-7
D: NA
CDR3: CSAHPRGLVFYEQYF